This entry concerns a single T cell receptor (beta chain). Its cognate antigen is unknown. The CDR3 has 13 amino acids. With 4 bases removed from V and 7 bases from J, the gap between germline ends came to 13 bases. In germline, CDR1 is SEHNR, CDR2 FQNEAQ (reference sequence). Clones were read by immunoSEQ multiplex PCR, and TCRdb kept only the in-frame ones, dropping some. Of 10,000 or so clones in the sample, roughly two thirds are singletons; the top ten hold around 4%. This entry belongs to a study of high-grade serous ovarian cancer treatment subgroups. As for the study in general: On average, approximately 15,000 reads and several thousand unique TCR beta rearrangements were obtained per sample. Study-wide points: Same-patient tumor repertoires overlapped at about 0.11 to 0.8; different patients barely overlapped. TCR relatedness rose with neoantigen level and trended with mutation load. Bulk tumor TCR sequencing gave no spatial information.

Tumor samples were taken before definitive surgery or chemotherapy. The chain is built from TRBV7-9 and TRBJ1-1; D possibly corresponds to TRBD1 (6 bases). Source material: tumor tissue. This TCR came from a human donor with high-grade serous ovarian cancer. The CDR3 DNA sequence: TGTGCCAGCAGCTGGGGTGAGGGGGGTGAAGCTTTCTTT. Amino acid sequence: CASSWGEGGEAFF.